The 30 T cell receptor beta chains below all came from one sample that was sequenced in a study of beta chain features in type 1 diabetes. Every bit of the isolated RNA underwent reverse transcription, so sequencing read expressed TCRB transcripts. Produced via immunoSEQ multiplex PCR; TCRdb's table is partial and in-frame only. The repertoire includes over 120,000 clones, approximately 9.2% of them detected once, and roughly 0.69% sits in the top ten. The sequenced material came from central memory CD4+ T cells from blood. All receptors derive from a young man in good health.

This clone was observed a few times. The genes are TRBV15 and TRBJ2-5; possible D gene TRBD1, 6 bases. This CDR3 spans 13 amino acids. V lost 4 bases and J 2 bases, leaving 8 bases between the germline ends. CDR1 and CDR2 from the germline V gene are LNHNV and YYDKDF (reference sequence). For the CDR3, the DNA is TGTGCCACCAGCAAGGGGGAACAAGAGACCCAGTACTTC. Its translation is CATSKGEQETQYF.

V usage is TRBV11-2 and J usage is TRBJ1-1; D is unclear. Germline CDR1 is SGHAT and CDR2 is FQNNGV. Trimming cost V 7 bases and J 5 bases, with 23 bases left between them. This CDR3 region has 16 residues. The DNA of the CDR3 is TGTGCCAGCACCCTTACCCCTACTAGATCTTGGACTGAAGCTTTCTTT. It translates to CASTLTPTRSWTEAFF. Drawing the rest from reference TRBV11-2 and TRBJ1-1, the complete variable domain is EAGVAQSPRYKIIEKRQSVAFWCNPISGHATLYWYQQILGQGPKLLIQFQNNGVVDDSQLPKDRFSAERLKGVDSTLKIQPAKLEDSAVYLCASTLTPTRSWTEAFFGQGTRLTVV.

This clone has a handful of counts. This chain uses TRBV11-2 with TRBJ2-3, with 8 bases matching TRBD2. The length of the CDR3 is 17 residues. Germline-derived CDR1 and CDR2 are SGHAT and FQNNGV. V dropped 2 bases and J dropped 2; count of bases not matched to a gene: 9. DNA of the CDR3: TGTGCCAGCAGCTTAAGGATGCGGGGGGTCCTCACAGATACGCAGTATTTT. Amino acids: CASSLRMRGVLTDTQYF.

This clone was found a few times. The genes are TRBV6-1 and TRBJ1-2; 7 nucleotides line up with TRBD1. CDR3 length: 15 amino acids. The V and J ends lost 6 bases and 2 bases, in that order; junction bases with no gene match: 9. The germline V gene encodes CDR1 MNHNS and CDR2 SASEGT. In nucleotides, the CDR3 is TGTGCCAGCAGCCTCCAAGGGGGCGACAACTATGGCTACACCTTC. Encoded protein: CASSLQGGDNYGYTF.

This clone was found many times. V gene TRBV29-1 combines with J gene TRBJ2-5; 8 positions agree with TRBD2. The CDR3 has 13 amino acids. After removal of 3 bases from V and 2 bases from J, the junction contained 2 bases not matched to a gene. Germline lookup yields CDR1 SQVTM and CDR2 ANQGSEA. CDR3 residues: CSVDTGGQETQYF. The CDR3 DNA sequence: TGCAGCGTTGACACGGGGGGGCAAGAGACCCAGTACTTC.

This clone was recorded many times. This chain joins TRBV4-1 and TRBJ1-5, with D possibly TRBD1 on 6 matching bases. The length of the CDR3 is 15 residues. The V end lost 5 bases, the J end lost 0 bases, and 11 bases lay between the germline ends. Germline loops: CDR1 MGHRA, CDR2 YSYEKL. The CDR3 DNA is TGCGCCAGCAGCGGTAGGACAGCTAGCAATCAGCCCCAGCATTTT. It yields the protein CASSGRTASNQPQHF.

The gene calls are TRBV7-9 and TRBJ2-7; 7 nucleotides match TRBD1. With 5 bases clipped from V and 1 base from J, the junction kept 8 bases outside the gene matches. CDR1 and CDR2 (germline): SEHNR, FQNEAQ (reference sequence). The CDR3 is 15 residues long. As DNA, the CDR3 is TGTGCCAGCAGCCTAGGGGACAGCCGATCCTACGAGCAGTACTTC. Translation: CASSLGDSRSYEQYF.

This clone was counted a few times. The chain links TRBV5-1 to TRBJ2-7, with 9 bases identical to TRBD1. Germline V gene sequence: CDR1 SGHRS, CDR2 YFSETQ. V dropped 5 bases and J dropped 2; count of bases not matched to a gene: 8. This CDR3 is built from 15 residues. The CDR3 here is CASSYTGQGAYEQYF. The CDR3 DNA sequence: TGCGCCAGCAGTTATACGGGACAGGGAGCCTACGAGCAGTACTTC.

The V call is TRBV28, the J call TRBJ2-3; tentatively, D is TRBD2 (6 bases). The V gene lost 4 bases and the J gene lost 3 bases, with 14 bases spanning the gap. Germline assignment: CDR1 MDHEN and CDR2 SYDVKM. This CDR3 has 15 amino acids. The CDR3 DNA is TGTGCCAGCAGTTCCCGGTCAGGGAGGACAGATACGCAGTATTTT. Translating it yields CASSSRSGRTDTQYF.

This sequence joins TRBV7-9 and TRBJ2-3, with D possibly TRBD1 on 5 matching bases. CDR3 size: 14 residues. Per germline, CDR1 SEHNR and CDR2 FQNEAQ (reference sequence). The V end was cut by 0 bases, the J end by 7 bases, with 11 bases between. CDR3 loop: CASSLAGQGYTQYF. CDR3 nucleotide sequence: TGTGCCAGCAGCTTAGCGGGGCAAGGGTATACGCAGTATTTT.

The chain is built from TRBV30 and TRBJ1-5; 10 nucleotides line up with TRBD1. V dropped 2 bases and J dropped 0; count of bases not matched to a gene: 7. Germline values: CDR1 GTSNPN, CDR2 SVGIG (reference sequence). There are 17 residues in the CDR3. As DNA, the CDR3 is TGTGCCTGGAGTCGACAGGGGGCCTCGTATAGCAATCAGCCCCAGCATTTT. The encoded protein is CAWSRQGASYSNQPQHF.

This chain connects TRBV4-3 to TRBJ2-5; D unresolved. The J call may be wrong; the DNA end is better matched by TRBJ2-7. The length of the CDR3 is 14 residues. Looked up from germline, CDR1 is LGHNA and CDR2 is YSLEER. The CDR3 region has the DNA TGCGCCAGCAGCCAAGATTACCGAAGATACGAGCAGTACTTC. Its protein product is CASSQDYRRYEQYF.

The chain combines TRBV7-2 with TRBJ2-3; D perhaps matches TRBD1 (6 bases). Per the germline V gene, CDR1 is SGHTA and CDR2 is FQGNSA. The CDR3 covers 15 residues. Deletions cut 2 bases from V and 1 base from J, with 10 bases between. The CDR3 coding sequence is TGTGCCAGCAGCTTACAGGCAGGGGGCACAGATACGCAGTATTTT. Translated, it gives CASSLQAGGTDTQYF.

This clone turned up a few times. The chain couples TRBV9 to TRBJ2-5, with 11 bases matching TRBD2. Looked up from germline, CDR1 is SGDLS and CDR2 is YYNGEE. This CDR3 is 15 amino acids long. The J segment lost 2 bases and the V segment lost 3 bases, leaving 3 bases of the junction unmatched. The CDR3 nucleotides are TGTGCCAGCAGCGCGGGACTAGCGGTTCAAGAGACCCAGTACTTC. Translating it yields CASSAGLAVQETQYF.

This clone was detected only a few times. The chain uses TRBV29-1 and TRBJ1-2; 8 bases fit TRBD1. Germline V gene sequence: CDR1 SQVTM, CDR2 ANQGSEA. The V segment lost 7 bases and the J segment 7 bases; nucleotides outside the gene matches: 14. The CDR3 is made up of 14 amino acids. CDR3 residues: CSASRQGRFGGYTF. The CDR3 DNA follows: TGCAGCGCCAGCCGACAGGGGAGATTTGGTGGCTACACCTTC.

This rearrangement joins TRBV6-4 to TRBJ1-1; D is unresolved. V was cut by 5 bases and J by 0 bases, with 7 bases left in between. This CDR3 region has 13 residues. Per germline, CDR1 MRHNA and CDR2 SNTAGT. CDR3 in DNA: TGTGCCAGCAGTCCTAACTTGAACACTGAAGCTTTCTTT. It specifies CASSPNLNTEAFF.

This sequence joins TRBV2 and TRBJ2-2, with TRBD2 matching over 8 bases. V shed 7 bases and J 6 bases; nucleotides not matched to a gene: 7. The CDR3 extends over 14 amino acids. The germline gives CDR1 SNHLY, CDR2 FYNNEI. This chain's CDR3 is CASNGGANAGELFF. CDR3 bases: TGTGCCAGCAACGGGGGGGCCAACGCCGGGGAGCTGTTTTTT.

In this sample, this clone turned up a few times. J is TRBJ1-2 and V is TRBV18, with D perhaps matching TRBD1 (5 bases). CDR1 is KGHSH, CDR2 LQKENI, per germline. Trimming left V 0 bases short and J 7 bases short, with 15 bases between. This CDR3 is built from 15 residues. This CDR3 is CASSPPSGRGFGYTF. The CDR3 DNA sequence: TGTGCCAGCTCACCACCGTCGGGTAGGGGTTTTGGCTACACCTTC.

The chain uses TRBV4-3 and TRBJ2-4, with 12 bases fitting TRBD1. The V gene's germline CDR1 is LGHNA and CDR2 YSLEER. This CDR3 has 19 amino acids. Trimming at V came to 1 base and at J to 1 base, leaving 8 bases not matched to a gene. CDR3 protein: CASSQVAGQGARAKNIQYF. CDR3 nucleotide sequence: TGCGCCAGCAGCCAAGTTGCGGGACAGGGGGCAAGGGCCAAAAACATTCAGTACTTC.

The table lists this clone with a few counts. The genes are TRBV6-6 and TRBJ2-5; 12 bases are a match to TRBD1. The CDR3 extends over 16 amino acids. Germline V gene lookup returns CDR1 MNHNY and CDR2 SVGAGI (reference sequence). V gave up 2 bases and J gave up 5 bases; unmatched junction bases: 6. The CDR3 nucleotides read TGTGCCAGCAGTTACACGGGACAGGGGGCTGGTGAGACCCAGTACTTC. This translates into CASSYTGQGAGETQYF.

This clone was picked up a small number of times. The chain recombines TRBV5-1 with TRBJ1-3; D unclear. Germline lookup yields CDR1 SGHRS and CDR2 YFSETQ. Trimming stripped 0 bases from V and 0 bases from J, with 7 bases between. The CDR3 contains 15 residues. The CDR3 loop reads CASSLDGSSGNTIYF. The DNA of the CDR3 is TGCGCCAGCAGCTTGGATGGCAGCTCTGGAAACACCATATATTTT.

V gene TRBV7-2 combines with J gene TRBJ2-3, with D uncertain. V dropped 1 base and J dropped 0 bases, with 8 bases sitting between them. Per the germline V gene, CDR1 is SGHTA and CDR2 is FQGNSA. CDR3 length: 15 residues. CDR3 sequence reads: CASSLVRSSTDTQYF. CDR3 DNA: TGTGCCAGCAGCTTAGTCCGGAGCAGCACAGATACGCAGTATTTT.

This clone was seen more than once but under ten times. The V call is TRBV5-4, the J call TRBJ2-1, with TRBD2 matching over 11 bases. The CDR3 has 18 amino acids. From germline, CDR1 is SGHNT and CDR2 YYREEE (reference sequence). Trimming cost V 4 bases and J 0 bases; bases outside gene matches: 9. This chain's CDR3 is CASSPTSGGRRSYNEQFF. In nucleotides, the CDR3 is TGTGCCAGCAGCCCAACTAGCGGGGGTCGCCGCTCCTACAATGAGCAGTTCTTC.

The gene calls are TRBV7-2 and TRBJ1-6; 7 nucleotides align to TRBD1. V dropped 3 bases and J dropped 4; count of bases not matched to a gene: 3. This CDR3 region has 15 residues. CDR1 and CDR2 from the germline V gene are SGHTA and FQGNSA. CDR3 amino acids: CASSFRTGYNSPLHF. CDR3 sequence (DNA): TGTGCCAGCAGCTTCAGGACAGGATATAATTCACCCCTCCACTTT.

The table lists this clone with a few counts. This chain connects TRBV30 to TRBJ1-5; D is perhaps TRBD1 (5 bases). Trimming cost V 5 bases and J 7 bases, with 12 bases left between them. Germline CDR1 and CDR2: GTSNPN and SVGIG (reference sequence). The CDR3 runs to 12 residues. DNA for the CDR3: TGTGCCTGGGGGGGGTTAGGGCAGCCCCAGCATTTT. Translated, it gives CAWGGLGQPQHF.

The CDR3 bases are TGTGCCAGCAGCTTTGCGTCTAGCGGGGGGGAGACCCAGTACTTC. This translates into CASSFASSGGETQYF. The chain uses TRBV11-2 and TRBJ2-5; TRBD2 agrees at 11 bases. There are 15 residues in the CDR3. The junction had 5 bases not matched to a gene; V was cut back by 3 bases and J by 5 bases. CDR1 SGHAT and CDR2 FQNNGV come from the germline V gene.

This clone was detected only a few times. The rearrangement links TRBV27 to TRBJ2-7; the match to TRBD1 covers 11 bases. Germline V gene data show CDR1 as MNHEY and CDR2 as SMNVEV (reference sequence). V trimming: 6 bases; J trimming: 2 bases; junction bases outside the gene matches: 12. This CDR3 is built from 17 residues. The CDR3 bases are TGTGCCAGCAGAGGACAGGGGGCGGGCTCAAGTACCTACGAGCAGTACTTC. Translation: CASRGQGAGSSTYEQYF.

This sequence joins TRBV28 and TRBJ2-7, with 7 bases matching TRBD2. J lost 2 bases, V lost 5 bases, and 6 bases had no gene match. The CDR3 is 14 amino acids. Germline loops: CDR1 MDHEN, CDR2 SYDVKM. The CDR3 reads CASSGPGGPYEQYF. CDR3 nucleotide sequence: TGTGCCAGCAGTGGACCGGGGGGTCCCTACGAGCAGTACTTC.

This chain links TRBV5-1 with TRBJ2-2, with 15 bases that match TRBD2. Germline CDR1 and CDR2: SGHRS and YFSETQ. The CDR3 has 18 residues. Trimming took 4 bases from V and 3 from J; bases not matched to a gene: 7. Here the CDR3 DNA reads TGCGCCAGCAGCCAGGGACTAGCGGGGGGTCTTGACACCGGGGAGCTGTTTTTT. Protein sequence: CASSQGLAGGLDTGELFF.

This rearrangement joins TRBV7-9 to TRBJ2-2; TRBD1 matches 9 bases. Germline CDR1 is SEHNR and CDR2 is FQNEAQ (reference sequence). The CDR3 contains 13 residues. The J segment lost 8 bases and the V segment lost 5 bases, leaving 3 bases of the junction unmatched. CDR3 sequence reads: CASSPQGAGELFF. The CDR3 DNA sequence: TGTGCCAGCAGCCCACAGGGGGCGGGGGAGCTGTTTTTT. The variable domain in full, with the rest retrieved from reference TRBV7-9 and TRBJ2-2, is DTGVSQNPRHKITKRGQNVTFRCDPISEHNRLYWYRQTLGQGPEFLTYFQNEAQLEKSRLLSDRFSAERPKGSFSTLEIQRTEQGDSAMYLCASSPQGAGELFFGEGSRLTVL.